The 19 T cell receptor beta chains below come from one sample, sequenced in a study of blood T cells in healthy people across ages. A second PCR of 7 to 11 cycles used a sample-barcoded 5' primer and a J-beta primer mix. Via MiXCR, TCRdb re-called the 5' RACE reads, giving one row per CDR3 protein. The sample yields around 650,000 distinct CDR3 sequences, 32% seen once. The sample consisted of blood. These receptors came from a woman older than 75 in good health.

This clonotype was observed many times. V is TRBV12-3 or TRBV12-4 and J is TRBJ1-1; no definite D call. The CDR3 covers 14 residues. V was pared by 5 bases and J by 5 bases, with 15 bases between. CDR3 DNA: TGTGCCAGCAGTCAGCCTCCGGGGTGGACTGAAGCTTTCTTT. Translating gives CASSQPPGWTEAFF.

This clonotype was recorded at least ten times. This sequence joins TRBV5-4 and TRBJ2-3, with TRBD2 identical over 9 bases. CDR1 SGHNT and CDR2 YYREEE come from the germline V gene (reference sequence). CDR3 length equals 17 residues. Trimming cost V 0 bases and J 6 bases; bases outside gene matches: 11. The CDR3 DNA reads TGTGCCAGCAGCTTGGGATCGGGACTAGCAGTGCCGGATACGCAGTATTTT. Translated, it gives CASSLGSGLAVPDTQYF.

The chain joins TRBV6-5 to TRBJ2-3; 10 bases are a match to TRBD2. The germline gives CDR1 MNHEY, CDR2 SVGAGI. The CDR3 is 18 residues long. Losses at the gene ends were 0 bases for V and 8 bases for J; bases not matched to a gene: 14. The CDR3 loop reads CASSYSGTSVILGATQYF. CDR3 in DNA: TGTGCCAGCAGTTACTCCGGGACTAGCGTTATCTTAGGGGCTACGCAGTATTTT.

This clonotype is a singleton in its sample. The V gene is TRBV6-2 or TRBV6-3, the J gene TRBJ2-2, with TRBD2 matching over 11 bases. Germline-derived CDR1 and CDR2 are MNHEY and SVGEGT. J lost 4 bases, V lost 7 bases, and 5 bases had no gene match. The CDR3 is made up of 15 amino acids. The CDR3 loop reads CASTKTSGVTGELFF. DNA of the CDR3: TGTGCCAGCACCAAGACTAGCGGGGTCACCGGGGAGCTGTTTTTT.

This chain connects TRBV5-1 to TRBJ1-5; unclear D gene. Per the germline V gene, CDR1 is SGHRS and CDR2 is YFSETQ. CDR3 size: 16 residues. Trimming left V 0 bases short and J 3 bases short, with 13 bases between. This chain's CDR3 is CASSLEGPDYNQPQHF. The CDR3 DNA is TGCGCCAGCAGCTTGGAAGGTCCGGATTACAATCAGCCCCAGCATTTT.

There are many counts of this clonotype. The chain has TRBV7-3 and TRBJ2-4, with TRBD1 matching over 7 bases. From germline, CDR1 is SGHTA and CDR2 FQGTGA. V was pared by 2 bases and J by 5 bases, with 3 bases of the junction left unmatched. This CDR3 region has 14 residues. The CDR3 loop reads CASSLGGTENIQYF. Here the CDR3 DNA reads TGTGCCAGCAGCTTAGGTGGGACAGAAAACATTCAGTACTTC.

This clonotype was seen repeatedly, ten times or more. This chain connects TRBV10-3 to TRBJ1-4; D ambiguous. V shed 0 bases and J shed 4 bases, with 9 bases lying between them. This CDR3 has 15 residues. Per germline, CDR1 ENHRY and CDR2 SYGVKD. The CDR3 reads CAISESVVGNEKLFF. As DNA, the CDR3 is TGTGCCATCAGTGAGTCGGTGGTGGGTAATGAAAAACTGTTTTTT.

This clonotype came up many times. This rearrangement joins TRBV7-2 to TRBJ2-7; TRBD2 might be the D (7 bases). Trimming removed 1 base from V and 2 bases from J, with 15 bases in between. The CDR3 length is 16 residues. The germline V gene encodes CDR1 SGHTA and CDR2 FQGNSA. The CDR3 sequence: CASSLGGAGAPYEQYF. As DNA, the CDR3 is TGTGCCAGCAGCTTAGGCGGGGCGGGGGCCCCCTACGAGCAGTACTTC.

J is TRBJ2-7 and V is TRBV5-1; perhaps TRBD1 as D (6 bases). CDR1 and CDR2 (germline): SGHRS, YFSETQ. V lost 2 bases to trimming and J lost 2 bases, with 20 bases between them. The CDR3 spans 17 residues. In DNA form, the CDR3 reads TGCGCCAGCAGCTTTAGCGCAGGGGCTTCTTCTACCTACGAGCAGTACTTC. Translating it yields CASSFSAGASSTYEQYF.

As DNA, the CDR3 is TGTGCCAGCTCAATGACAGGGGAAGAGCAGTACTTC. It encodes CASSMTGEEQYF. The chain joins TRBV18 to TRBJ2-4; 8 nucleotides match TRBD1. With 5 bases clipped from V and 13 bases from J, the junction kept 7 bases outside the gene matches. The CDR3 sequence is 12 residues long. Germline CDR1 reads KGHSH; CDR2 reads LQKENI.

This clonotype was seen a few times. V gene TRBV28 combines with J gene TRBJ2-3; D may be TRBD1 or TRBD2 (6 bases each). Germline CDR1 and CDR2: MDHEN and SYDVKM. V was trimmed by 5 bases and J by 2 bases, leaving 17 bases between them. The CDR3 is 16 residues long. CDR3 nucleotides: TGTGCCAGCAGTCTCGAGGGGGGCAGGGTCACAGATACGCAGTATTTT. Translating it yields CASSLEGGRVTDTQYF.

This clonotype occurred many times. The V gene is TRBV27, the J gene TRBJ2-5, with a tentative D call TRBD2 (6 bases). V was clipped by 3 bases and J by 11 bases, with 19 bases between them. Looked up from germline, CDR1 is MNHEY and CDR2 is SMNVEV (reference sequence). CDR3 length: 14 residues. CDR3 residues: CASSFGRQWAEQYF. As DNA, the CDR3 is TGTGCCAGCAGTTTCGGGAGACAATGGGCTGAGCAGTACTTC.

This clonotype showed up many times. The chain joins TRBV29-1 to TRBJ2-5; a weak D match, TRBD1 (5 bases). In germline, CDR1 is SQVTM, CDR2 ANQGSEA. This CDR3 is built from 13 residues. Trimming removed 4 bases at V and 5 bases at J, with 14 bases between. CDR3 coding DNA: TGCAGCGTTGGACAGACGTTGGTGGAGACCCAGTACTTC. Residues: CSVGQTLVETQYF.

V is TRBV20-1 and J is TRBJ1-1, with TRBD1 identical over 9 bases. The germline V gene encodes CDR1 DFQATT and CDR2 SNEGSKA (reference sequence). The V segment lost 5 bases and the J segment 1 base; nucleotides outside the gene matches: 11. This CDR3 region has 16 residues. The CDR3 nucleotides read TGCAGTGCTGTCCCCGGACAGGGGCGAAGGAACACTGAAGCTTTCTTT. It codes for CSAVPGQGRRNTEAFF.

The table lists this clonotype with many counts. The genes are TRBV7-9 and TRBJ2-3, with D tentatively TRBD1 or TRBD2 (6 bases each). Germline CDR1 and CDR2: SEHNR and FQNEAQ (reference sequence). V was cut by 4 bases and J by 1 base, with 15 bases left in between. This CDR3 is 16 amino acids long. The CDR3: CASSSRDTRRTDTQYF. Written as DNA, the CDR3 is TGTGCCAGCAGCTCGCGGGACACCCGCCGCACAGATACGCAGTATTTT.

This clonotype has at least ten counts. This chain links TRBV2 with TRBJ2-7; no firm D call. With 2 bases removed from V and 0 bases from J, the gap between germline ends came to 8 bases. Germline V CDR1 and CDR2: SNHLY, FYNNEI. The CDR3 contains 14 residues. The CDR3 bases are TGTGCCAGCAGTGAATCAAGGAGCTCCTACGAGCAGTACTTC. Its translation: CASSESRSSYEQYF.

The sample holds many counts of this clonotype. The chain employs TRBV4-1 and TRBJ2-7, with D perhaps matching TRBD2 (5 bases). The CDR3 consists of 16 residues. Germline CDR1 reads MGHRA; CDR2 reads YSYEKL. Trimming removed 4 bases at V and 0 bases at J, with 16 bases between. CDR3 nucleotides: TGCGCCAGCAGCCGAACCGACGGGGAGAGCTCCTACGAGCAGTACTTC. As protein: CASSRTDGESSYEQYF.

This clonotype turned up a few times. This rearrangement joins TRBV4-2 to TRBJ1-4; no definite D call. Germline values: CDR1 LGHNA, CDR2 YNFKEQ. The CDR3 is made up of 15 amino acids. Trimming stripped 0 bases from V and 1 base from J, with 6 bases between. The CDR3 nucleotides are TGTGCCAGCAGCCAAGATCCTGGAACTAATGAAAAACTGTTTTTT. Translation gives CASSQDPGTNEKLFF.

The chain has TRBV20-1 and TRBJ2-7, with D possibly being TRBD1 (5 bases). Germline CDR1 DFQATT, CDR2 SNEGSKA (reference sequence). This CDR3 is 12 amino acids long. Trimming pared 6 bases from V and 2 bases from J, leaving 11 bases between. CDR3 in DNA: TGCAGTGCCGGTGGGGCAGCCTACGAGCAGTACTTC. This gives the protein CSAGGAAYEQYF.